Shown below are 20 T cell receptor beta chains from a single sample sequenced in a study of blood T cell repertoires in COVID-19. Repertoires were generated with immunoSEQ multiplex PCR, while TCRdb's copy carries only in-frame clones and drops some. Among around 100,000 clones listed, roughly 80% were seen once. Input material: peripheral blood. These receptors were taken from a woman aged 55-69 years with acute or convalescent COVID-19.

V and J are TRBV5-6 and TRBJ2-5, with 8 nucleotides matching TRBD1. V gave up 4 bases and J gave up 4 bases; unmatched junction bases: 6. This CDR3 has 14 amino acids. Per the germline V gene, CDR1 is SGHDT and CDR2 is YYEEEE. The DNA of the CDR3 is TGTGCCAGCAGCCGGACAGGGTACAGAGAGACCCAGTACTTC. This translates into CASSRTGYRETQYF.

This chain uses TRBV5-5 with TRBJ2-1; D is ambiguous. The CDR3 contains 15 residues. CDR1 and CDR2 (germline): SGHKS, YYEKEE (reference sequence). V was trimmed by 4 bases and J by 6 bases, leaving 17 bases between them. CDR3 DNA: TGTGCCAGCAGCCAACCCCCCCCGACTTCCAATGAGCAGTTCTTC. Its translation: CASSQPPPTSNEQFF.

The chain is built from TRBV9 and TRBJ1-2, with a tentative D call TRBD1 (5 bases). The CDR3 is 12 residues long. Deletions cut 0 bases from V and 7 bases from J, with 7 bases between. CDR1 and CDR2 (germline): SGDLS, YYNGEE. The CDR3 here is CASSVEGFGYTF. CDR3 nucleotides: TGTGCCAGCAGCGTAGAGGGGTTTGGCTACACCTTC.

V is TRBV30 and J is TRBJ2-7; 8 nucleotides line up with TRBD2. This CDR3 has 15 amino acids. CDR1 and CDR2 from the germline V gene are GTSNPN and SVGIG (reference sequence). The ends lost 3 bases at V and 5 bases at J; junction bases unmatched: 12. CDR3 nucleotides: TGTGCCTGGAGCCGCAAGACTAGCGTCGACAACGAGCAGTACTTC. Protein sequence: CAWSRKTSVDNEQYF.

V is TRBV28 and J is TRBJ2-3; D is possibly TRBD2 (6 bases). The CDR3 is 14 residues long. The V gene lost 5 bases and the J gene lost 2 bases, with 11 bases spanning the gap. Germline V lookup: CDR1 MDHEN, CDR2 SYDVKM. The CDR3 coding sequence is TGTGCCAGCAGTCCAGGGACTTTCACAGATACGCAGTATTTT. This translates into CASSPGTFTDTQYF.

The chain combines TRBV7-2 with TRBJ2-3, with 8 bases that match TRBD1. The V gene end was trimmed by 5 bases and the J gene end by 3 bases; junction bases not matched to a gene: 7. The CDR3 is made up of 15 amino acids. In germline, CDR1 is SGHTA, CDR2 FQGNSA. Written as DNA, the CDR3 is TGTGCCAGCAGCACCCGGGGACAGGCGACAGATACGCAGTATTTT. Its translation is CASSTRGQATDTQYF.

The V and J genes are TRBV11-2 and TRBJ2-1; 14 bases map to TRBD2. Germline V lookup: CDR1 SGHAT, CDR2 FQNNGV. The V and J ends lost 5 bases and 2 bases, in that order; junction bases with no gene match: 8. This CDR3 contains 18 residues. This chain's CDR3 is CASSATSGGEGPYNEQFF. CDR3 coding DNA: TGTGCCAGCAGCGCGACTAGCGGGGGGGAGGGGCCCTACAATGAGCAGTTCTTC.

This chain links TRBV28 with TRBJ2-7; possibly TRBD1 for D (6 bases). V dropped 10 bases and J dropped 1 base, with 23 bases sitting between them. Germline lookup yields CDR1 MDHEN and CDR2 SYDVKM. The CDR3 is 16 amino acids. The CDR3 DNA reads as TGTGCCACCTCCGGTAGGGGGACCTCTCTGTCCTACGAGCAGTACTTC. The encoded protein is CATSGRGTSLSYEQYF.

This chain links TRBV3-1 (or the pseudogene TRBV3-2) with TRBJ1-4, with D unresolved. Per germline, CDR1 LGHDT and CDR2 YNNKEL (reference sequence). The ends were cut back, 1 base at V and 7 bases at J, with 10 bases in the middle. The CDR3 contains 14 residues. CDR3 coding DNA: TGTGCCAGCAGCCAAGGATTAGCAACTGAAAAACTGTTTTTT. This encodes CASSQGLATEKLFF.

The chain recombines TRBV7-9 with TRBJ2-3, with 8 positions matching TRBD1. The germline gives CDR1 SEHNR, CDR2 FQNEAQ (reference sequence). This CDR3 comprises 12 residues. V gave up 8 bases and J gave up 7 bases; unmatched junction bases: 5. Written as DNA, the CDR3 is TGTGCCAGCTCCGACAGGGGCCATACGCAGTATTTT. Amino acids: CASSDRGHTQYF.

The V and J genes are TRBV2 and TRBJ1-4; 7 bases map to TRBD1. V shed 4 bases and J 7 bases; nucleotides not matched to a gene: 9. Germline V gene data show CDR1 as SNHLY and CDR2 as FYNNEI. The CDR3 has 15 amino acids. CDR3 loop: CASSGSEGAGEKLFF. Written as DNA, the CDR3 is TGTGCCAGCAGTGGGTCGGAGGGGGCAGGTGAAAAACTGTTTTTT.

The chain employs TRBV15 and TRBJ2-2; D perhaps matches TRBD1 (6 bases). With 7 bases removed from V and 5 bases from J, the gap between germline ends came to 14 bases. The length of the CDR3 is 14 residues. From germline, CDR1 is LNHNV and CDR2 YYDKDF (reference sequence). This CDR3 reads CATTPGTSTGELFF. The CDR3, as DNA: TGTGCCACCACCCCCGGGACATCTACCGGGGAGCTGTTTTTT.

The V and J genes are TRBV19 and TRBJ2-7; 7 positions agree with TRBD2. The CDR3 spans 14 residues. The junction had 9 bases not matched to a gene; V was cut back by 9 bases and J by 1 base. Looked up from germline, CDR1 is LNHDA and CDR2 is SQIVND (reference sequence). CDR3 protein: CASRAGPQSYEQYF. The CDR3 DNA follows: TGTGCCAGCCGAGCGGGACCTCAATCCTACGAGCAGTACTTC.

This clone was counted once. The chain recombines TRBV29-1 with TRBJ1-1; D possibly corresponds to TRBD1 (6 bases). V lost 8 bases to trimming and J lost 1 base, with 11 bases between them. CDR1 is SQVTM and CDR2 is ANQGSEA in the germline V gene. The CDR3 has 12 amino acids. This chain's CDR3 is CSTSQGNTEAFF. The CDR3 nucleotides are TGCAGCACCTCACAGGGGAACACTGAAGCTTTCTTT.

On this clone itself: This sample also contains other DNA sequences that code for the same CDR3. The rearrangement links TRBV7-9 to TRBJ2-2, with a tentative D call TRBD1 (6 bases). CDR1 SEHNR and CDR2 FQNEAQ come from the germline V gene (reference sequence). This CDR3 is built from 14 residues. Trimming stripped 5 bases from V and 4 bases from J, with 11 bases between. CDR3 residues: CASSPGQSTGELFF. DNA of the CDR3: TGTGCCAGCAGCCCAGGACAGAGCACCGGGGAGCTGTTTTTT.

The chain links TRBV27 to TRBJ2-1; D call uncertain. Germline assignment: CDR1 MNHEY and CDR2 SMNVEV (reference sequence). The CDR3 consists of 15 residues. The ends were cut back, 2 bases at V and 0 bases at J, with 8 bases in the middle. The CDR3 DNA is TGTGCCAGCAGTTTAGAAACAGACTCCTACAATGAGCAGTTCTTC. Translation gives CASSLETDSYNEQFF.

Here the CDR3 DNA reads TGTGCCAGCTCACCAGTACAGTTCTCTGGGGCCAACGTCCTGACTTTC. Amino acid sequence: CASSPVQFSGANVLTF. The J gene is TRBJ2-6, the V gene TRBV18; D is uncertain. CDR1 is KGHSH and CDR2 is LQKENI in the germline V gene. The CDR3 has 16 amino acids. The V end lost 2 bases, the J end lost 0 bases, and 8 bases lay between the germline ends.

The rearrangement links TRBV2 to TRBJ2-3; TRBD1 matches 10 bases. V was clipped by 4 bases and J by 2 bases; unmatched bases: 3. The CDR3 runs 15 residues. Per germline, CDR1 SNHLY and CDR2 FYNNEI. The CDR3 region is CASSGGQGDTDTQYF. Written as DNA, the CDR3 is TGTGCCAGCAGTGGAGGACAGGGGGACACAGATACGCAGTATTTT.

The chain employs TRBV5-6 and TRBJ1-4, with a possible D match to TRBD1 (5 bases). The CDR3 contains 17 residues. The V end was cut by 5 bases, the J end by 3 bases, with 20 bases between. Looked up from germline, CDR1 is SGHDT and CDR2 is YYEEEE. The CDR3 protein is CASSSPRKGAPNEKLFF. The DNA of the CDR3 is TGTGCCAGCAGTTCACCGCGCAAAGGGGCGCCTAATGAAAAACTGTTTTTT.

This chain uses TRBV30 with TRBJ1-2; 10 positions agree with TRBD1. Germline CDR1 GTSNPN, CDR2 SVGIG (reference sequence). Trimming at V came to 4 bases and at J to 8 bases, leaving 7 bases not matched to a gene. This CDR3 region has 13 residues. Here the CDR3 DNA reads TGTGCCTGGACCCTCGACAGGGGGCAAGGCTACACCTTC. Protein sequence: CAWTLDRGQGYTF.